This TCR beta chain was found in a study of blood T cell repertoires in COVID-19. V lost 6 bases and J 6 bases, leaving 14 bases between the germline ends. Germline V gives CDR1 KGHSH, CDR2 LQKENI. This CDR3 is 13 amino acids long. Generated by immunoSEQ multiplex PCR, the TCRdb table keeps only in-frame clones and is missing some. Of about 350,000 clones in the sample, roughly 86% were seen once. This rearrangement joins TRBV18 to TRBJ1-2; D not resolved. The sequence derives from a woman between 70 and 85 years old with COVID-19, enrolled during active disease. Source material: peripheral blood. The CDR3 nucleotides are TGTGCCAGCTCTACCAGTCTCGATGATGGCTACACCTTC. Translated, it gives CASSTSLDDGYTF.